These T cell receptor beta chains were read from a single sample in a study of blood T cells in healthy people across ages. MiXCR, applied by TCRdb to the 5' RACE reads, yields one record per CDR3 protein. The sample holds roughly 1.5 million distinct CDR3 sequences, approximately 42% seen once. Sequences were obtained from blood. The receptor set was obtained from a woman aged 18-35 years in good health. CDR3s include the opening cysteine and the closing phenylalanine or tryptophan. A D gene is named only where the DNA matches it firmly. The listing skips clone size in some rows; elsewhere it reads once, few, many or a size class.

D gene	clone size	V gene	J gene	CDR3 protein	CDR3 DNA
TRBD1	-	TRBV12-3/TRBV12-4	TRBJ2-7	CASSPQIGTGAEQYF	TGTGCCAGCAGTCCCCAGATAGGGACAGGCGCCGAGCAGTACTTC
-	-	TRBV20-1	TRBJ1-5	CSARDHNHRIQPQHF	TGCAGTGCTAGAGATCACAATCACAGAATTCAGCCCCAGCATTTT
TRBD2	-	TRBV27	TRBJ2-1	CASKLAENEQFF	TGTGCCAGCAAGCTAGCGGAGAATGAGCAGTTCTTC
-	few	TRBV7-2	TRBJ2-1	CASSVNEYNEQFF	TGTGCCAGCAGCGTAAATGAATACAATGAGCAGTTCTTC
TRBD1	-	TRBV7-9	TRBJ2-7	CASSSGDREWNEQYF	TGTGCCAGCAGCTCAGGGGACAGGGAGTGGAACGAGCAGTACTTC
TRBD1	few	TRBV6-6	TRBJ2-1	CASSYDRASDEQFF	TGTGCCAGCAGTTACGACAGGGCCTCCGATGAGCAGTTCTTC
TRBD2	-	TRBV28	TRBJ2-7	CASSLLTRSGGLIGQYF	TGTGCCAGCAGTTTATTAACGAGGAGCGGGGGTCTCATTGGGCAGTACTTC
TRBD1	once	TRBV7-2	TRBJ1-2	CASSLGYRDRVNGYTF	TGTGCCAGCAGCTTAGGGTACCGGGACAGGGTGAATGGCTACACCTTC
TRBD1	-	TRBV9	TRBJ2-3	CASSAQTGGLTDTQYF	TGTGCCAGCAGCGCCCAGACAGGGGGCCTTACAGATACGCAGTATTTT
-	once	TRBV27	TRBJ2-5	CASSLEGGRSGETQYF	TGTGCCAGCAGTTTAGAGGGGGGGCGATCCGGCGAGACCCAGTACTTC
TRBD1	-	TRBV4-3	TRBJ1-4	CASSQDLLGTGGERLFF	TGCGCCAGCAGCCAAGATCTGCTAGGGACAGGGGGCGAAAGACTGTTTTTT
TRBD1	few	TRBV7-9	TRBJ1-2	CASSLALQGGDGYTF	TGTGCCAGCAGCTTAGCCCTACAGGGGGGTGATGGCTACACCTTC
TRBD1	-	TRBV18	TRBJ1-2	CASSPRTGKSEGYTF	TGTGCCAGCTCACCTCGGACAGGGAAGAGTGAAGGCTACACCTTC
-	-	TRBV5-5	TRBJ2-5	CASSLGSAAESLETQYF	TGTGCCAGCAGCTTGGGGTCTGCTGCGGAATCTCTCGAGACCCAGTACTTC
TRBD1	once	TRBV7-2	TRBJ2-7	CASSSKGQGWLYEQYF	TGTGCCAGCAGCTCGAAAGGACAGGGGTGGTTGTACGAGCAGTACTTC
TRBD2	few	TRBV7-3	TRBJ2-1	CASSLTWASGTNEQFF	TGTGCCAGCAGCTTAACGTGGGCTAGCGGGACCAATGAGCAGTTCTTC
-	few	TRBV7-2	TRBJ1-2	CASSVSAGNYGYTF	TGTGCCAGCAGCGTCTCAGCGGGCAACTATGGCTACACCTTC
-	-	TRBV24-1	TRBJ2-3	CATSDFTGVNTQYF	TGTGCCACCAGTGATTTTACGGGAGTAAATACGCAGTATTTT
TRBD1	-	TRBV29-1	TRBJ2-7	CSVAGTGDSYEQYF	TGCAGCGTTGCCGGGACAGGGGACTCCTACGAGCAGTACTTC
TRBD1	few	TRBV7-9	TRBJ1-2	CASSQYIPSGQGNYGYTF	TGTGCCAGCAGCCAATACATACCCTCGGGACAGGGAAACTATGGCTACACCTTC
TRBD2	-	TRBV15	TRBJ2-7	CATSRLAGGYNYEQYF	TGTGCCACCAGCAGGCTAGCGGGAGGGTATAACTACGAGCAGTACTTC
-	-	TRBV29-1	TRBJ1-1	CSVVRAFPNTEAFF	TGCAGCGTTGTAAGGGCGTTCCCGAACACTGAAGCTTTCTTT
-	few	TRBV6-1	TRBJ1-6	CASSFSTGDNSPLHF	TGTGCCAGCAGCTTCTCGACAGGTGATAATTCACCCCTCCACTTT
TRBD1	-	TRBV4-2	TRBJ2-5	CASSRFETGGASETQYF	TGTGCCAGCAGCCGCTTCGAGACAGGGGGCGCCTCAGAGACCCAGTACTTC
-	few	TRBV7-9	TRBJ2-5	CASSLEGRPWETQYF	TGTGCCAGCAGCTTAGAAGGCCGCCCTTGGGAGACCCAGTACTTC
TRBD2	-	TRBV7-2	TRBJ2-3	CASSLMLAGAADTQYF	TGTGCCAGCAGCTTAATGCTAGCGGGAGCCGCAGATACGCAGTATTTT
-	few	TRBV27	TRBJ2-1	CASSLLLPSSYNEQFF	TGTGCCAGCAGTTTATTACTACCAAGCTCCTACAATGAGCAGTTCTTC
TRBD2	-	TRBV7-3	TRBJ2-3	CASSPETSGRTDTQYF	TGTGCCAGCAGTCCCGAAACTAGCGGGAGAACAGATACGCAGTATTTT
-	-	TRBV7-2	TRBJ2-3	CASTERLADTQYF	TGTGCCAGCACCGAAAGGTTGGCAGATACGCAGTATTTT
TRBD2	-	TRBV5-1	TRBJ2-1	CASSFPGLAFNEQFF	TGCGCCAGCAGCTTCCCGGGACTAGCGTTCAATGAGCAGTTCTTC
-	-	TRBV29-1	TRBJ1-1	CSTTRGTITEAFF	TGCAGCACGACGAGGGGGACGATCACTGAAGCTTTCTTT
-	few	TRBV3-1	TRBJ2-1	CASSQVELFNEQFF	TGTGCCAGCAGCCAAGTTGAATTGTTCAATGAGCAGTTCTTC
TRBD1	-	TRBV5-1	TRBJ2-2	CASSANRGYGGELFF	TGCGCCAGCAGCGCCAACAGGGGTTACGGCGGGGAGCTGTTTTTT
-	-	TRBV20-1	TRBJ1-4	CSARAHTTTNEKLFF	TGCAGTGCTAGGGCCCATACAACAACTAATGAAAAACTGTTTTTT
-	-	TRBV25-1	TRBJ2-7	CASSETEASYEQYF	TGTGCCAGCAGTGAAACGGAGGCCTCCTACGAGCAGTACTTC
-	-	TRBV7-9	TRBJ2-7	CASSSRDGIYEQYF	TGTGCCAGCAGCTCCCGGGACGGGATCTACGAGCAGTACTTC
-	-	TRBV4-1	TRBJ1-2	CASSQERNFYGYTF	TGCGCCAGCAGCCAAGAACGCAACTTCTATGGCTACACCTTC
-	-	TRBV6-2/TRBV6-3	TRBJ2-7	CATEGPKVYEQYF	TGTGCCACAGAGGGACCTAAAGTCTACGAGCAGTACTTC
-	-	TRBV30	TRBJ1-2	CAWSYRPGYGYTF	TGTGCCTGGAGCTACAGGCCCGGCTATGGCTACACCTTC
-	few	TRBV29-1	TRBJ2-7	CSPIGDPILSSYEPYF	TGCAGCCCGATTGGGGACCCAATATTGAGCTCCTACGAGCCGTACTTC
-	-	TRBV6-6	TRBJ2-5	CATGSGRTQYF	TGTGCCACCGGGAGCGGGCGGACCCAGTACTTC